This is a list of T cell receptor beta chains from one sample in a study of cytomegalovirus exposure and HLA in healthy donors. The assay was immunoSEQ multiplex PCR, and TCRdb's table has in-frame clones only and misses some. In the table there are 65,000 to 85,000 clones, 10% of which are singletons. The specimen sequenced was PBMCs. All receptors derive from a man between 60 and 70 years old in good health and CMV-seropositive. Both conserved end residues are part of each CDR3. The D gene is left open where the match is weak. The size field is filled for only some rows; it gives once, few, many or a size class.

size: -; V: TRBV5-1; D: TRBD1; J: TRBJ2-5; DNA: TGCGCCAGCAGCTTTAGGGGGCAGGCGGAGACCCAGTACTTC; CDR3: CASSFRGQAETQYF
size: -; V: TRBV6-6; D: -; J: TRBJ1-1; DNA: TGTGCCAGCAGTTACGCACCGGACACTGAAGCTTTCTTT; CDR3: CASSYAPDTEAFF
size: few; V: TRBV5-1; D: TRBD2; J: TRBJ2-5; DNA: TGCGCCAGCATGGAGAGACTAGCGGGGGCAGAGACCCAGTACTTC; CDR3: CASMERLAGAETQYF
size: few; V: TRBV7-7; D: TRBD1; J: TRBJ2-5; DNA: TGTGCTAGCAGCTCGCAGGGGGCCAGGGAGACCCAGTACTTC; CDR3: CASSSQGARETQYF
size: -; V: TRBV28; D: -; J: TRBJ1-5; DNA: TGTGCCAGCAGTTTAGGCGGGGGAGGAGGGCAGCCCCAGCATTTT; CDR3: CASSLGGGGGQPQHF
size: -; V: TRBV28; D: TRBD2; J: TRBJ2-7; DNA: TGTGCCAGCGGGACTAGCGATACCTACGAGCAGTACTTC; CDR3: CASGTSDTYEQYF
size: few; V: TRBV30; D: TRBD1; J: TRBJ1-5; DNA: TGTGCCTGGAGTGTATCTCCAGGGGGGAAGCAGCCCCAGCATTTT; CDR3: CAWSVSPGGKQPQHF
size: -; V: TRBV11-3; D: TRBD2; J: TRBJ2-1; DNA: TGTGCCAGCAGCGCGGGACTAGCGGGAGGGAATCAGCAGTTCTTC; CDR3: CASSAGLAGGNQQFF
size: -; V: TRBV5-8; D: TRBD2; J: TRBJ2-3; DNA: TGTGCCAGCAGCTTGGCAAGCGGGGGGTTGCCAGATACGCAGTATTTT; CDR3: CASSLASGGLPDTQYF
size: few; V: TRBV5-1; D: -; J: TRBJ2-7; DNA: TGCGCCAGCACCACACACATTTCCTACGAGCAGTACTTC; CDR3: CASTTHISYEQYF
size: few; V: TRBV5-6; D: -; J: TRBJ1-2; DNA: TGTGCCAGCAGCTTGGGAAGCAATGGCTACACCTTC; CDR3: CASSLGSNGYTF
size: few; V: TRBV7-7; D: TRBD2; J: TRBJ2-2; DNA: TGTGCTAGCAGCGCCGCTAGCGGCACCGGGGAGCTGTTTTTT; CDR3: CASSAASGTGELFF
size: -; V: TRBV19; D: TRBD1; J: TRBJ1-1; DNA: TGTGCCAGTAGTCCGGGACAGGTCGGGAACACTGAAGCTTTCTTT; CDR3: CASSPGQVGNTEAFF